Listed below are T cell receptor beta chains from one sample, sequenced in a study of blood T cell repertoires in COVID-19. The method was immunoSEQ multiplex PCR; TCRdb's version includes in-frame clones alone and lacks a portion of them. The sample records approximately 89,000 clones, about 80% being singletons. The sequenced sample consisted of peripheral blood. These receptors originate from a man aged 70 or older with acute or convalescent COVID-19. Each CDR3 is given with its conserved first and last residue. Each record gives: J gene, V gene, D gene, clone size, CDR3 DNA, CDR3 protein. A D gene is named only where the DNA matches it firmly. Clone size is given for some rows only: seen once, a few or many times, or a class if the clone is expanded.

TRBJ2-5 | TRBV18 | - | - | TGTGCCAGCTCACCGCGCCAAGAGACCCAGTACTTC | CASSPRQETQYF
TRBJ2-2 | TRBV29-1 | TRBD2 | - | TGCAGCGTTAGCGGGAGTTCCGGGGAGCTGTTTTTT | CSVSGSSGELFF
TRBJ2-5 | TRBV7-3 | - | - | TGTGCCAGCAGCTGGGTCGGAGGGTTGGGGAAAGAGACCCAGTACTTC | CASSWVGGLGKETQYF
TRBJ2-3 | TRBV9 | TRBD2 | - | TGTGCCAGCAGCCAAACCATAGCGGGAGGCACAGATACGCAGTATTTT | CASSQTIAGGTDTQYF
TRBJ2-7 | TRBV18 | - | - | TGTGCCAGCTCACCACCCGCCTCGACCCTACAGGGCGGGCAGTACTTC | CASSPPASTLQGGQYF
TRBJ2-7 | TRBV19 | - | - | TGTGCCAGTAGCGCAGGGGGACTAGGCGAGCAGTACTTC | CASSAGGLGEQYF
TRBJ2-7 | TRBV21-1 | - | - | TGTGCCAGCAGCAAAAGTTTGGAAGCAACAGGGAGACTAGCGGGAGGGCCGAACATCTACGAGCAGTACTTC | CASSKSLEATGRLAGGPNIYEQYF
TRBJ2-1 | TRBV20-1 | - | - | TGCAGCGAGGGACACTACAATGAGCAGTTCTTC | CSEGHYNEQFF
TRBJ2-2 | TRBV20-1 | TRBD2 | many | TGCAGTGCTAGTTGGCTAGCGGGAGGCACCGGGGAGCTGTTTTTT | CSASWLAGGTGELFF
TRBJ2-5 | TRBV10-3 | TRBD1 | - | TGTGCCATCAGTGATGGACAGGGCCAGGGAGAGACCCAGTACTTC | CAISDGQGQGETQYF
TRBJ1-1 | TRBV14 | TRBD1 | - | TGTGCCAGCAGCACCCGACAGGGGTACGATGAAGCTTTCTTT | CASSTRQGYDEAFF
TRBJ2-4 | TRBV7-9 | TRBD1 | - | TGTGCCAGCAGCCCCCCGCAAAGGGGGCGCAAGGACATTCAGTACTTC | CASSPPQRGRKDIQYF
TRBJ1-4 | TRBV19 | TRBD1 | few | TGTGCCAGTCAGAACAGGGGGCTTGGAACTAATGAAAAACTGTTTTTT | CASQNRGLGTNEKLFF
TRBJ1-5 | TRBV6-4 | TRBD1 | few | TGTGCCAGCAGTTCCCGGGACAGGGAATTTAAGTATCAGCCCCAGCATTTT | CASSSRDREFKYQPQHF
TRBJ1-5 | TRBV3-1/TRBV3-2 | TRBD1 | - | TGTGCCAGCAGCTCGGACAGGTTTCAGCCCCAGCATTTT | CASSSDRFQPQHF